This T cell receptor (beta chain) emerged from a study of T cells after yellow fever vaccination. Whole-study results and caveats: A limited proportion of clonotypes was detected within both the CD4 and CD8 compartments. Abundant bulk-population clonotypes could contaminate the FACS-sorted repertoires.

Template switching by 5'RACE produced TCR cDNA, adding a universal primer site and UMIs. Using its own MiXCR run on the 5' RACE reads, TCRdb lists one record per CDR3 protein. Of approximately 300,000 distinct CDR3 sequences listed, 13% are singletons. The CDR3 is made up of 15 amino acids. Germline CDR1 reads SGHNT; CDR2 reads YYREEE (reference sequence). Deletions cut 0 bases from V and 1 base from J, with 10 bases between. For this clonotype: What it binds is not known.

V and J are TRBV5-4 and TRBJ2-5; tentatively, D is TRBD2 (6 bases). The sequence came from a man aged 25-40 years who received the YFV17D yellow fever vaccine. Sequenced here: CD4+ T cells sorted from PBMCs, sampled 45 days after the yellow fever booster vaccination. The CDR3 coding sequence is TGTGCCAGCAGCTTGGGGGCGGGATTCCAAGAGACCCAGTACTTC. This encodes CASSLGAGFQETQYF.